This T cell receptor (beta chain) derives from a study of circulating and synovial CD4+ cells in juvenile arthritis. This clone was found once. Germline CDR1 reads SGHVS; CDR2 reads FQNEAQ. Trimming stripped 3 bases from V and 9 bases from J, with 9 bases between. The CDR3 runs to 12 residues. TCRdb's table, derived via immunoSEQ multiplex PCR, lists solely in-frame clones and lacks some. This repertoire shows some 15,000 clones, about 90% found once; its top ten account for 0.73%. Source material: CD4+ T cells from blood. This TCR was recovered from a human donor with juvenile idiopathic arthritis. The chain joins TRBV7-8 to TRBJ2-1, with no clear D. The chain's CDR3 is CASSLAAGEQFF. For the CDR3, the DNA is TGTGCCAGCAGCTTGGCTGCTGGTGAGCAGTTCTTC.